This TCR beta chain is from a study of identical twins. Study-wide results and limits: Researchers caution that invariant MAIT and iNKT cells could partly confound zero-insertion analyses. Conclusions were drawn cross-sectionally by statistical analysis, without following the same donors.

MiXCR was run by TCRdb on the 5' RACE reads, yielding one entry per CDR3 protein. This sample carries 1.5 million to 2 million distinct CDR3 sequences, about 31% of them seen once, and the ten largest clones take about 0.27%. A few counts support this clonotype. Its specificity is not known. This CDR3 is built from 15 residues. With 0 bases removed from V and 3 bases from J, the gap between germline ends came to 12 bases. Germline V gives CDR1 SGHRS, CDR2 YFSETQ. Sequencing input: cord blood. The sequence came from a newborn girl in good health. The rearrangement links TRBV5-1 to TRBJ1-2; tentatively, D is TRBD1 (5 bases). The DNA of the CDR3 is TGCGCCAGCAGCTTGGTAGCAGGGTCGGACTATGGCTACACCTTC. As protein: CASSLVAGSDYGYTF.